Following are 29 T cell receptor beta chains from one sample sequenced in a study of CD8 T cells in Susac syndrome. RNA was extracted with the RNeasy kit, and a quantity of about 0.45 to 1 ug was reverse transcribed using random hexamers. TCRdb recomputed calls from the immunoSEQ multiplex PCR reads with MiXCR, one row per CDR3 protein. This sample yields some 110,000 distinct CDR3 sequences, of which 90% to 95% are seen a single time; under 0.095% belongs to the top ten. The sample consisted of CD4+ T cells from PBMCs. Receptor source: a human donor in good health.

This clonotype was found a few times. This chain's CDR3 is CASSSGNTIYF. Written as DNA, the CDR3 is TGTGCCTCCTCCTCTGGAAACACCATATATTTT. The J gene is TRBJ1-3, the V gene TRBV7-6; D is unresolved. The length of the CDR3 is 11 residues. V lost 11 bases and J 0 bases, leaving 5 bases between the germline ends. CDR1 and CDR2 from the germline V gene are SGHVS and FNYEAQ.

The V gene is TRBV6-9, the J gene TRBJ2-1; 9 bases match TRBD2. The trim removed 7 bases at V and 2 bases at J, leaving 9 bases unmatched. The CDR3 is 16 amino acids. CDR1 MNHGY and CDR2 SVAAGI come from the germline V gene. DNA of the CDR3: TGTGCCAGCACGATTGAGCGGGAGGTTCCCTACAATGAGCAGTTCTTC. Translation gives CASTIEREVPYNEQFF.

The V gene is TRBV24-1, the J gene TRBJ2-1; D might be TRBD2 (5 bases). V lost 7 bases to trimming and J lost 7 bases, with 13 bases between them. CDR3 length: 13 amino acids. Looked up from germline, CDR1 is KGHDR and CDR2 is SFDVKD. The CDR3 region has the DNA TGTGCCACCAGCCGGCCCGAGGGAAATGAGCAGTTCTTC. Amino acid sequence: CATSRPEGNEQFF.

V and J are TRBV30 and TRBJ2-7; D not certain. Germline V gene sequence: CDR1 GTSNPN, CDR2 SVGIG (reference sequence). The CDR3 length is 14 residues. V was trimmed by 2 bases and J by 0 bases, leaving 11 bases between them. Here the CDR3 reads CAWSPGGVSYEQYF. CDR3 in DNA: TGTGCCTGGAGTCCGGGCGGAGTCTCCTACGAGCAGTACTTC.

The CDR3: CASSSFYGYTF. In DNA form, the CDR3 reads TGCGCCAGCAGCTCCTTCTATGGCTACACCTTC. J is TRBJ1-2 and V is TRBV5-1; no definite D call. The V gene lost 3 bases and the J gene lost 4 bases, with 4 bases spanning the gap. This CDR3 is built from 11 residues. The germline V gene has CDR1 SGHRS and CDR2 YFSETQ.

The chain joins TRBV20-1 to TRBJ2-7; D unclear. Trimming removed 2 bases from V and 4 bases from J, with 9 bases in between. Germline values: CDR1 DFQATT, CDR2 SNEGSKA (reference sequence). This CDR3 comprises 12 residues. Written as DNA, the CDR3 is TGCAGTGCTAGACTCGTGGGGTACGAGCAGTACTTC. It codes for CSARLVGYEQYF.

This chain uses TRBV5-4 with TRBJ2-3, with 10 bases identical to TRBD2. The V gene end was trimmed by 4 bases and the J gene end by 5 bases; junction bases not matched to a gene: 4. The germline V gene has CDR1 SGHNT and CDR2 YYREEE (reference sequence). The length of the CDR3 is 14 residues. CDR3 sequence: CASSALAGEDTQYF. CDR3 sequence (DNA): TGTGCCAGCAGCGCCCTAGCGGGAGAAGATACGCAGTATTTT.

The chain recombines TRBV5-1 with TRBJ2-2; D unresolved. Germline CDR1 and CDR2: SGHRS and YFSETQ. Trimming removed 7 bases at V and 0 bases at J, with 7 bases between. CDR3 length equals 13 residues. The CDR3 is CASASPNTGELFF. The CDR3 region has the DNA TGCGCCAGCGCCAGTCCGAACACCGGGGAGCTGTTTTTT. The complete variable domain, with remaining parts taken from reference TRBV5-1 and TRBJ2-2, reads KAGVTQTPRYLIKTRGQQVTLSCSPISGHRSVSWYQQTPGQGLQFLFEYFSETQRNKGNFPGRFSGRQFSNSRSEMNVSTLELGDSALYLCASASPNTGELFFGEGSRLTVL.

CDR3 DNA sequence: TGTGCCAGCACCCCGGTCTTCTCAGGGGAGCAGTTCTTC. Its translation is CASTPVFSGEQFF. The chain links TRBV9 to TRBJ2-1; tentatively, D is TRBD1 (5 bases). The CDR3 has 13 amino acids. V was pared by 6 bases and J by 10 bases, with 17 bases between. The germline V gene encodes CDR1 SGDLS and CDR2 YYNGEE.

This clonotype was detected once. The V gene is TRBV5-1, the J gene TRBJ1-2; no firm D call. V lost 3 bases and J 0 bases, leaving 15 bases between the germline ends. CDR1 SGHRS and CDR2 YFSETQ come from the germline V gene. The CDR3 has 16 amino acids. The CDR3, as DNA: TGCGCCAGCAGCTCAGGACGGATTTCAGCTAACTATGGCTACACCTTC. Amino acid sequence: CASSSGRISANYGYTF.

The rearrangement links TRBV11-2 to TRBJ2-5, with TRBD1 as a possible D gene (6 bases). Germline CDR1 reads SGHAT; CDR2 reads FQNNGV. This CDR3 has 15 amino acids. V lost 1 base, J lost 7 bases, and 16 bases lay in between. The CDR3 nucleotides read TGTGCCAGCAGCTTAGTTCGGCAGGGGTCGGGGACCCAGTACTTC. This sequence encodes CASSLVRQGSGTQYF.

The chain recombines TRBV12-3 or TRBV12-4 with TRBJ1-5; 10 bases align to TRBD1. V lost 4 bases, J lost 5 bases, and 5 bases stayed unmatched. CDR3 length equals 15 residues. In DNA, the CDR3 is TGTGCCAGCAGTTCTTACGGACAGGGGGATCAGCCCCAGCATTTT. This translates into CASSSYGQGDQPQHF.

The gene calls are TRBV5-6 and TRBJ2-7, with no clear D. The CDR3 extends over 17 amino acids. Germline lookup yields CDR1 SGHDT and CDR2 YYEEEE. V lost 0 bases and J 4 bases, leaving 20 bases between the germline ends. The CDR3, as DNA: TGTGCCAGCAGCTTGGCTGGAAAAATACCTCGTGGATACGAGCAGTACTTC. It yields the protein CASSLAGKIPRGYEQYF. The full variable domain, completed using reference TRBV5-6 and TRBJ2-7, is DAGVTQSPTHLIKTRGQQVTLRCSPKSGHDTVSWYQQALGQGPQFIFQYYEEEERQRGNFPDRFSGHQFPNYSSELNVNALLLGDSALYLCASSLAGKIPRGYEQYFGPGTRLTVT.

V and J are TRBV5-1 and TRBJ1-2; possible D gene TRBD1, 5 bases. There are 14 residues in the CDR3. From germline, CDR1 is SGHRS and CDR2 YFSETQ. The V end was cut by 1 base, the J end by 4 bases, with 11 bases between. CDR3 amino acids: CASSLNGGGYGYTF. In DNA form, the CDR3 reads TGCGCCAGCAGCTTGAACGGGGGGGGCTATGGCTACACCTTC.

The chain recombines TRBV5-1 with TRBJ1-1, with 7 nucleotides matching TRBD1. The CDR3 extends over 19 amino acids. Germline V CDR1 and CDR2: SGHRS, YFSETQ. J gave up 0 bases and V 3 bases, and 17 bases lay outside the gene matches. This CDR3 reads CASSSRPTGIFLMNTEAFF. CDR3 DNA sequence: TGCGCCAGCAGCTCCCGCCCGACAGGGATTTTTCTCATGAACACTGAAGCTTTCTTT.

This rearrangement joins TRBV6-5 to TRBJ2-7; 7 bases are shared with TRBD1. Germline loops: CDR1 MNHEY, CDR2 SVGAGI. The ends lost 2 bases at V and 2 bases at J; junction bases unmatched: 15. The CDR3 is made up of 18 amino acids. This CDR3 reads CASSYRVTGQVLPYEQYF. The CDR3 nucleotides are TGTGCCAGCAGTTACCGGGTCACAGGACAGGTCCTTCCCTACGAGCAGTACTTC.

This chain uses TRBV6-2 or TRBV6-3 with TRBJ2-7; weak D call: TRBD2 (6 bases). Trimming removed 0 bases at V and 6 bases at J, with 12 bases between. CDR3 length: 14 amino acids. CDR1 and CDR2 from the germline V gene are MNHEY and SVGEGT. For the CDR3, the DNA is TGTGCCAGCAGTTACTCGCCGACTAGACGCGAGCAGTACTTC. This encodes CASSYSPTRREQYF.

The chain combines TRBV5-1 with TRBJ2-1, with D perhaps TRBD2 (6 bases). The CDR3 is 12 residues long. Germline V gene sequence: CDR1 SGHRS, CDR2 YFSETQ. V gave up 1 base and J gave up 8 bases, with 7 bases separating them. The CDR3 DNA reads TGCGCCAGCAGCTTGCGCGGGGATGAGCAGTTCTTC. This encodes CASSLRGDEQFF.

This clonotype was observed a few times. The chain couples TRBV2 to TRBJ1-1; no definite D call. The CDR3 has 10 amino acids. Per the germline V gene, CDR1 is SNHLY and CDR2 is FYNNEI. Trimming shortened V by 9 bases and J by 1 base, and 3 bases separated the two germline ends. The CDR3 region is CASWNTEAFF. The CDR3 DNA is TGTGCCAGTTGGAACACTGAAGCTTTCTTT.

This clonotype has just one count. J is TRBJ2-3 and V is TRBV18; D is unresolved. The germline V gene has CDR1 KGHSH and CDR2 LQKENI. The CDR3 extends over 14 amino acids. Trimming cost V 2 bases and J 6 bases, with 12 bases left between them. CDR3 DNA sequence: TGTGCCAGCTCACCAATCAAAGTTCTGGATACGCAGTATTTT. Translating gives CASSPIKVLDTQYF.

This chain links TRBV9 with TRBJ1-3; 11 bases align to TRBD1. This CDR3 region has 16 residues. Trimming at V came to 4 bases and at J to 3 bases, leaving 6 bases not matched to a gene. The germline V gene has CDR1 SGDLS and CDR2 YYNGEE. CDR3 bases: TGTGCCAGCAGCCCCCGGACAGGGGGCTTTGGAAACACCATATATTTT. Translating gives CASSPRTGGFGNTIYF.

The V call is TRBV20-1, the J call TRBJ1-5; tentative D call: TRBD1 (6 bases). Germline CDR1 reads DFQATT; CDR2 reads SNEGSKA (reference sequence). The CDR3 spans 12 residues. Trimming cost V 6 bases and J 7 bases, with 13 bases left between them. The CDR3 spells CSAGGSGQPQHF. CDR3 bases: TGCAGTGCGGGGGGCTCGGGACAGCCCCAGCATTTT.

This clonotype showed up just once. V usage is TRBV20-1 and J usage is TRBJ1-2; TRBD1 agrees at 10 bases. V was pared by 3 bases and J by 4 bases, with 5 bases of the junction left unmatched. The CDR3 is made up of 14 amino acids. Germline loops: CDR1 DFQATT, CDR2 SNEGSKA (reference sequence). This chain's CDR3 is CSASRTGGSYGYTF. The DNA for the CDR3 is TGCAGTGCTAGCAGGACAGGGGGAAGCTATGGCTACACCTTC.

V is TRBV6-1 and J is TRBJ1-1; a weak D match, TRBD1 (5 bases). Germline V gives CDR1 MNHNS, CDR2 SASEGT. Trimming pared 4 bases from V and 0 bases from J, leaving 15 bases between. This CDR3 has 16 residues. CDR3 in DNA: TGTGCCAGCAGTGGGGGGAGACCGCTGATGAACACTGAAGCTTTCTTT. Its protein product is CASSGGRPLMNTEAFF.

CDR3 protein: CASSITGTGGFYGYTF. The DNA of the CDR3 is TGTGCCAGTAGTATTACCGGGACAGGGGGCTTCTATGGCTACACCTTC. J is TRBJ1-2 and V is TRBV19, with 12 bases aligning to TRBD1. CDR1 is LNHDA and CDR2 is SQIVND in the germline V gene (reference sequence). J lost 4 bases, V lost 3 bases, and 6 bases had no gene match. The CDR3 is 16 amino acids.

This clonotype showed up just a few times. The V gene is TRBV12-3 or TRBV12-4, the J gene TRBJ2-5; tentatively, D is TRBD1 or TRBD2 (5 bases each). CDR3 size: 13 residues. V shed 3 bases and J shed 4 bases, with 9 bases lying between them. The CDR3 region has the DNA TGTGCCAGCAGTTTCGGGGCAAGAGAGACCCAGTACTTC. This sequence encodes CASSFGARETQYF.

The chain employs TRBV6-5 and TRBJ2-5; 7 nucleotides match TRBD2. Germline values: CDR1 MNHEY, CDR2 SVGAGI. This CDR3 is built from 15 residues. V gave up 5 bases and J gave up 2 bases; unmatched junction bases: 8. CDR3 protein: CASSPVAGPQETQYF. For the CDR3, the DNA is TGTGCCAGCAGTCCCGTAGCGGGCCCACAAGAGACCCAGTACTTC.

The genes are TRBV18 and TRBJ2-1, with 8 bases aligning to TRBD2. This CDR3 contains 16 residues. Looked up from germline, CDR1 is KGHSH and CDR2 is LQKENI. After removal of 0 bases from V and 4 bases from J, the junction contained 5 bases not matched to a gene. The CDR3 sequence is CASSPPSSGFYNEQFF. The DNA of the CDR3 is TGTGCCAGCTCACCACCGTCTAGCGGGTTTTACAATGAGCAGTTCTTC. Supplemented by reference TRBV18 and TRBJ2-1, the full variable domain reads NAGVMQNPRHLVRRRGQEARLRCSPMKGHSHVYWYRQLPEEGLKFMVYLQKENIIDESGMPKERFSAEFPKEGPSILRIQQVVRGDSAAYFCASSPPSSGFYNEQFFGPGTRLTVL.

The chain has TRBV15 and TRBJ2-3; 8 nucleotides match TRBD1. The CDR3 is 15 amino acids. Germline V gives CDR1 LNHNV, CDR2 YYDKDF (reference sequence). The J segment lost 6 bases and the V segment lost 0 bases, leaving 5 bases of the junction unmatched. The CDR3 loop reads CATSREAGGADTQYF. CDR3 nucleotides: TGTGCCACCAGCAGAGAGGCAGGGGGCGCGGATACGCAGTATTTT.